This T cell receptor beta chain originates from a study of T cells in tuberculosis (dated by TCRdb to the late 2010s). Concerning the study at large: To characterize T cells specific for the mycobacterial lipid antigen glucose monomycolate (GMM), the study used CD1B tetramers together with high-throughput TCR immunosequencing. With over nine people per group, a South African clinical cohort compared IGRA-negative adolescents, IGRA-positive adolescents with latent tuberculosis, and adults with active tuberculosis. Beyond this particular receptor, the publication reports: Using GEM motif frequencies, a classifier achieved about 70% accuracy, whereas a classifier built on the diverse GMM-specific repertoire got to under 90% accuracy (AUROC roughly 0.88). Shorter CDR3-alpha lengths in active tuberculosis patients partly drove the smaller NN-distances, and the TCR-beta difference was not statistically significant. Smaller mean NN-distances to GMM-specific TCRs were observed in active tuberculosis TCR-alpha repertoires than in IGRA-negative controls, suggesting clonal expansion of GMM-specific TCRs. Clinical samples were selected based on which cryopreserved specimens were available, and the active tuberculosis cases were adults whereas the controls were adolescents.

At study entry, a tuberculin skin test and the QuantiFERON-TB GOLD In-Tube IGRA were used to screen adolescents for latent tuberculosis infection. Unsorted cryopreserved PBMC were immunosequenced, covering on average around 94,000 T cells per clinical donor. Eleven high schools in the Worcester region of the Western Cape, South Africa, served as enrollment sites for adolescents aged 12 to 18 years. Ten or so M. tuberculosis-infected adolescents and ten uninfected adolescents were selected, with the two groups matched for age and sex. PBMC from adolescents were isolated by density centrifugation from freshly drawn heparinized blood and then cryopreserved. TCR libraries were generated with the immunoSEQ multiplex PCR assay, using TCR-beta and/or TCR-alpha/delta assays for each sample. The amplified TCR libraries were sequenced using the Illumina high-throughput platform. Per the source publication's procedure: Clustering and dimensionality reduction relied on pairwise TCRdist distances among GMM-specific receptors from T cells that were either sorted ex vivo or expanded in vitro. Each clinical repertoire was assigned a mean NN-distance score, defined as the average TCRdist to the nearest 10% of tetramer-positive reference sequences. GEM TCR motif frequency was calculated as the fraction of unique TCRs that matched known GEM sequences in V/J usage and CDR3 length. Active tuberculosis was classified by linear discriminant analysis with leave-one-out cross-validation, implemented in scikit-learn. TCRdb re-hosts the immuneACCESS table, in-frame sequences only. Its copies lack some clones; in the studies checked, an unresolved V gene accounts for under half of them, and the cause for the rest is not known. V, J and clone size derive from that table, while D and trimming were established from the DNA sequence. The table for this sample lists fewer than 40,000 clones; 97% of them were counted only once. The top ten hold 6.2% of the sample.

From cysteine to phenylalanine, the CDR3 is 15 amino acids long. The entry retains the CDR3 DNA only, 45 bases that are in frame from base 1. V is shortened by 5 bases, J by 8 bases, and the region joining them spans 22 bases. Looking up the germline V gene yields CDR1 SGHDT and CDR2 YYEEEE. Regarding this clone: No cognate antigen has been identified for it. No qualities accompany the bases; no much larger clone lies one base away.

Sample: PBMCs. This TCR was sampled from a donor between 10 and 35 years old with latent tuberculosis or without tuberculosis infection. The rearranged segments are TRBV5-6 and TRBJ1-1, with a tentative D gene TRBD1 over 5 matching bases. The nucleotide sequence reads as follows: TGTGCCAGCAGTCCCAACCGGCGGGGGTACTCCGAAGCTTTCTTT. The encoded protein is CASSPNRRGYSEAFF.